Reported below is one TCR beta chain. Antigen unknown. The source of the sample is a study of CD8 T cells in Susac syndrome. Study outcomes and limitations: The study recognized that the number of individuals in its TCR sequencing and HLA analysis was relatively small.

Roughly 0.45 to 1 ug RNA was reverse transcribed with random hexamers. Amplification of the TCR beta CDR3 was carried out by immunoSEQ multiplex PCR, which spanned a total of 54 Vbeta and 13 Jbeta segments. TCRdb called the immunoSEQ multiplex PCR reads again in MiXCR, with one record for every CDR3 protein. The table lists 100,000 to 150,000 distinct CDR3 sequences, roughly 93% of them singletons. Sequencing targeted TCR beta in T cells from blood (CD8+ and CD4+). The specimen was CD8+ T cells from PBMCs. This sequence originates from a human donor with multiple sclerosis.

DNA of the CDR3: TGTGCCAGCAGCTTAGTGGGTGCGACGGTAAAGAACACCGGGGAGCTGTTTTTT. Translated, it gives CASSLVGATVKNTGELFF. The V gene is TRBV7-9, the J gene TRBJ2-2; D is unclear. V lost 1 base to trimming and J lost 1 base, with 16 bases between them. This CDR3 is built from 18 residues. Germline values: CDR1 SEHNR, CDR2 FQNEAQ (reference sequence).